This TCR beta chain was recorded in a study of PD-L1 blockade in urothelial cancer. Clones were read by immunoSEQ multiplex PCR, and TCRdb kept only the in-frame ones, dropping some. Among 50,000 or so clones, approximately 84% were seen once, and the ten largest hold approximately 16%. Specimen: PBMCs, collected around atezolizumab (anti-PD-L1) treatment. This clonotype was obtained from a man in his sixties with urothelial cancer.

For the CDR3, the DNA is TGTGCCAGCAGCTTCAGGAATGGGGCCAACGTCCTGACTTTC. Translation: CASSFRNGANVLTF. The chain links TRBV11-2 to TRBJ2-6; D is uncertain. The germline gives CDR1 SGHAT, CDR2 FQNNGV. The CDR3 loop spans 14 amino acids. V lost 3 bases, J lost 3 bases, and 6 bases lay in between.